The clone carrying this T cell receptor beta chain was detected only a few times. The antigen remains undetermined. This specimen includes other DNA sequences encoding the same CDR3. The V segment lost 0 bases and the J segment 0 bases; nucleotides outside the gene matches: 5. The CDR3 has 18 amino acids. Germline V CDR1 and CDR2: SGHNT, YYREEE (reference sequence). The repertoire was sequenced with immunoSEQ multiplex PCR; TCRdb's copy has only in-frame clones and lacks some. The sample comprises about 8,900 clones, about four fifths of which are singletons, and around 13% rests with the top ten. The data are from a study of immune evolution from preneoplasia to lung adenocarcinoma. Study background: HLA loss of heterozygosity: roughly 6.6% AIS, roughly 15% MIA, roughly 30% ADC, none AAH. Points from the study as a whole: Normal lung had highest clonality; later lesions appeared denser, more diverse. Normal lung had the highest top T cell clone frequencies.

H&E slides confirmed each diagnosis, reviewed by two pathologists independently. This receptor was taken from an older person with lung adenocarcinoma. Specimen: FFPE lung adenocarcinoma in situ tissue. The chain joins TRBV5-4 to TRBJ2-3, with 12 bases that match TRBD2. The CDR3 coding sequence is TGTGCCAGCAGCTTGGGACTAGCGGGGGCGTTTAGCACAGATACGCAGTATTTT. The encoded protein is CASSLGLAGAFSTDTQYF.